This TCR beta chain is from a study of cytomegalovirus exposure and HLA in healthy donors. Whole-study results and caveats: Three chains linked to CMV were shown in vitro to be specific for CMV antigens. The authors listed 180 or so TCR beta chains as cytomegalovirus-associated.

This clone was observed a single time. Its antigen is unidentified. Sequencing used immunoSEQ multiplex PCR; TCRdb keeps in-frame clones, though not all of them. The data contain around 98,000 clones, roughly 87% of them singletons. The CDR3 contains 16 residues. Material for sequencing was PBMCs. This sequence joins TRBV7-5 and TRBJ2-1; the D segment call TRBD2 is taken from the table without a DNA check. TRBV7-5 constitutes a pseudogene. This clonotype originated in a man between 18 and 35 years old in good health and CMV-seropositive. The CDR3 coding sequence is TGTGTCAGAAGCCGCTGGGGGGCTAGCGGCTACAATGAGCAGTTCTTC. As protein: CVRSRWGASGYNEQFF.